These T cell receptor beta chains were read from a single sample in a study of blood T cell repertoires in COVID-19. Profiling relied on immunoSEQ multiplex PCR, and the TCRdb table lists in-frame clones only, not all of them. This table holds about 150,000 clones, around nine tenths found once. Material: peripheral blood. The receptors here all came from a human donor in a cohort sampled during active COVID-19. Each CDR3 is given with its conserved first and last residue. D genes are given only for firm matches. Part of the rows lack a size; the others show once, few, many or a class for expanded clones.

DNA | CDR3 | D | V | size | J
TGTGCCAGCTCACCAACTAGCGGGACCTACGAGCAGTACTTC | CASSPTSGTYEQYF | TRBD2 | TRBV18 | . | TRBJ2-7
TGTGCCTGGAGCGCGACTAGCGGGAGGGTCCACGAGCAGTACTTC | CAWSATSGRVHEQYF | TRBD2 | TRBV30 | . | TRBJ2-7
TGTGCCAGCTCACCACGCGGGGAGCAGTTCTTC | CASSPRGEQFF | . | TRBV18 | once | TRBJ2-1
TGCGCCAGCAGCTTGGCGCAGGGGCGGAACACTGAAGCTTTCTTT | CASSLAQGRNTEAFF | . | TRBV5-1 | . | TRBJ1-1
TGTGCCAGCAGCTTAGGGGTAGCGGAGTTGGGGCACAATGAGCAGTTCTTC | CASSLGVAELGHNEQFF | . | TRBV7-6 | . | TRBJ2-1
TGTGCCAGCAGCCTCTTTCACAGTGGCAACACTGAAGCTTTCTTT | CASSLFHSGNTEAFF | . | TRBV14 | . | TRBJ1-1
TGTGCCAGCTCACCGACAGGGACCAGGGACACCGGGGAGCTGTTTTTT | CASSPTGTRDTGELFF | TRBD1 | TRBV18 | . | TRBJ2-2
TGTGCCAGTAGTATAGTCGGGGTGGGTGAGCAGTTCTTC | CASSIVGVGEQFF | . | TRBV19 | . | TRBJ2-1
TGTGCCAGCAGCCCGCAGGGGTCCCGCTACGAGCAGTACTTC | CASSPQGSRYEQYF | . | TRBV7-8 | . | TRBJ2-7
TGTGCCAGTAGACCCGGGACAGGGGGCAATCAGCCCCAGCATTTT | CASRPGTGGNQPQHF | TRBD1 | TRBV19 | . | TRBJ1-5
TGTGCCAGCAGCTTAGTTCGCGGTACCTACAATGAGCAGTTCTTC | CASSLVRGTYNEQFF | . | TRBV11-2 | . | TRBJ2-1
TGTGCCAGCTCATACCGGGGTATCAAAAACATTCAGTACTTC | CASSYRGIKNIQYF | . | TRBV18 | . | TRBJ2-4
TGTGCCAGCAGTTCCCAAGGGGCCGGCTCCTACGAGCAGTACTTC | CASSSQGAGSYEQYF | . | TRBV6-6 | . | TRBJ2-7
TGCGCCAGCAGCACTCAACCGGAAGAGACCCAGTACTTC | CASSTQPEETQYF | . | TRBV5-1 | once | TRBJ2-5
TGTGCCAGCAGCTCCTCTTCGCTGACAGGGAATAGAGACATCTATGGCTACACCTTC | CASSSSSLTGNRDIYGYTF | TRBD1 | TRBV7-2 | . | TRBJ1-2
TGTGCCAGCAGAACCGGGACAAATAATTCACCCCTCCACTTT | CASRTGTNNSPLHF | . | TRBV6-5 | . | TRBJ1-6
TGTGCCAGCAGCGTGGACCCAGGGGACTACAATGAGCAGTTCTTC | CASSVDPGDYNEQFF | . | TRBV2 | once | TRBJ2-1
TGTGCCAGCATCCAGCAGGGGATTTGGGCTTTCTTT | CASIQQGIWAFF | . | TRBV2 | . | TRBJ1-1
TGTGCCAGCAGCTTAAGGCCTTACAGGCCCTCCTACGAGCAGTACTTC | CASSLRPYRPSYEQYF | . | TRBV5-6 | . | TRBJ2-7
TGTGCCAGCAGTACCCGGGGACAGGGCCAAATGAGAAACACCATATATTTT | CASSTRGQGQMRNTIYF | TRBD1 | TRBV28 | . | TRBJ1-3
TGCGCCAGCAGCTTGGCAGTGACAGGGCCTGGTGAAGCTTTCTTT | CASSLAVTGPGEAFF | TRBD1 | TRBV5-1 | . | TRBJ1-1
TGTGCCAGCAGAGACCGACAGGGATGGGGGCCCCAGCATTTT | CASRDRQGWGPQHF | TRBD1 | TRBV6-5 | . | TRBJ1-5
TGTGCCAGCAGCTTGGCAGTGAACTATGGCTACACCTTC | CASSLAVNYGYTF | . | TRBV7-9 | . | TRBJ1-2
TGCGCCAGCAGCTTGGATCTAGCGAGTACAGATACGCAGTATTTT | CASSLDLASTDTQYF | . | TRBV5-1 | . | TRBJ2-3
TGTGCCAGCAGTTCACAGGGTGAGGGTTCGATTCAGTACTTC | CASSSQGEGSIQYF | . | TRBV27 | . | TRBJ2-4
TGTGCCACCAGTGACCCTCGCCGGGACTTACTGAACACCGGGGAGCTGTTTTTT | CATSDPRRDLLNTGELFF | . | TRBV24-1 | . | TRBJ2-2
TGTGCCAGCAGCTTAGACAGGGGGCGTTACAATGAGCAGTTCTTC | CASSLDRGRYNEQFF | TRBD1 | TRBV7-9 | . | TRBJ2-1
TGTGCCAGCAGCTTAGCTCCCCCCGATGAGCAGTTCTTC | CASSLAPPDEQFF | . | TRBV7-9 | . | TRBJ2-1
TGCAGCGTTGAGGCAGCTGGAAACACCATATATTTT | CSVEAAGNTIYF | . | TRBV29-1 | . | TRBJ1-3
TGTGCCAGTTCTGGGACAGGCCGTCAGGGGCCGTACTACGAGCAGTACTTC | CASSGTGRQGPYYEQYF | TRBD1 | TRBV28 | once | TRBJ2-7
TGCAGCGTTGGCGGGGGAGGGGATCAGCCCCAGCATTTT | CSVGGGGDQPQHF | . | TRBV29-1 | . | TRBJ1-5
TGTGCCAGTAGTCCAGGGGGGTTACTAGCGGGAGGAAACTACAATGAGCAGTTCTTC | CASSPGGLLAGGNYNEQFF | TRBD2 | TRBV19 | few | TRBJ2-1
TGTGCCAGCAGCGCCAGAGGGTCCAATTCACCCCTCCACTTT | CASSARGSNSPLHF | . | TRBV7-2 | . | TRBJ1-6
TGTGCCAGCAGCCAAGTCCCCTCTGAAGCTTTCTTT | CASSQVPSEAFF | . | TRBV3-1/TRBV3-2 | . | TRBJ1-1
TGTGCCAGTAGTATGGCCAGAGATACGCAGTATTTT | CASSMARDTQYF | . | TRBV19 | once | TRBJ2-3
TGTGCCAGCAGCTTAGTCCTCCCGGATACGCAGTATTTT | CASSLVLPDTQYF | . | TRBV7-9 | . | TRBJ2-3
TGTGCCAGCTCACCCCCGGGACTAGCGATGTACGAGCAGTACTTC | CASSPPGLAMYEQYF | TRBD2 | TRBV18 | once | TRBJ2-7
TGTGCCAGCAGCGTAGGACTAGCGGGAGACTCCTACGAGCAGTACTTC | CASSVGLAGDSYEQYF | TRBD2 | TRBV9 | . | TRBJ2-7
TGTGCCAGCAGTTTGTACAGGGAGCAACCCCAGCATTTT | CASSLYREQPQHF | . | TRBV27 | . | TRBJ1-5
TGTGCCAGCAGCTTACGTAGGGGCACAGTAAATGAAAAACTGTTTTTT | CASSLRRGTVNEKLFF | . | TRBV7-9 | . | TRBJ1-4
TGTGCCAGCAGCTATGGGACTAGCGGACAAGAGACCCAGTACTTC | CASSYGTSGQETQYF | TRBD2 | TRBV7-9 | . | TRBJ2-5
TGTGCCAGCAGCTTAGATTGGAGCTCTGGAAACACCATATATTTT | CASSLDWSSGNTIYF | . | TRBV5-6 | . | TRBJ1-3
TGTGCCAGTAGCGCTGGGGCAGGGAACTACTACAATGAGCAGTTCTTC | CASSAGAGNYYNEQFF | . | TRBV19 | . | TRBJ2-1
TGTGCCAGCAGCCGGGGACAGCTCACAGATACGCAGTATTTT | CASSRGQLTDTQYF | TRBD1 | TRBV5-4 | . | TRBJ2-3
TGTGCCAGCAGCCAAGAAGGGGGACTAGCGGGAGCCTACGAGCAGTACTTC | CASSQEGGLAGAYEQYF | TRBD2 | TRBV4-2 | . | TRBJ2-7
TGTGCCAGCAGTCCCCCCCTTTACTATAAGGCGGCCTACGAGCAGTACTTC | CASSPPLYYKAAYEQYF | . | TRBV5-8 | . | TRBJ2-7
TGTGCCAGCCCAAAGGACAGATCTAACACTGAAGCTTTCTTT | CASPKDRSNTEAFF | . | TRBV2 | . | TRBJ1-1
TGCGCCAGCAGCTCAGACGGGGACAGGGGGCCTGGCTACACCTTC | CASSSDGDRGPGYTF | TRBD1 | TRBV5-1 | . | TRBJ1-2
TGTGCCAGCAGGACCGAGACAGGGGCGGACACTGAAGCTTTCTTT | CASRTETGADTEAFF | TRBD1 | TRBV6-5 | . | TRBJ1-1
TGTGCCATCAGTGATGGGCAGTCAGTTTCACCCCTCCACTTT | CAISDGQSVSPLHF | . | TRBV10-3 | . | TRBJ1-6
TGTGCCAGTAGTATTAAGCTTAGCTCCTACAATGAGCAGTTCTTC | CASSIKLSSYNEQFF | . | TRBV19 | . | TRBJ2-1
TGTGCCTGGCGGACCTGGGGCAGCGACCCCTACAATGAGCAGTTCTTC | CAWRTWGSDPYNEQFF | . | TRBV30 | . | TRBJ2-1
TGTGCCAGCAGTTTGGGACAGGGAGGGACCGAGCAGTACTTC | CASSLGQGGTEQYF | TRBD1 | TRBV6-6 | . | TRBJ2-7
TGTGCCAGCTCACGCGACAGGCCCTTGCTTGGCTACACCTTC | CASSRDRPLLGYTF | . | TRBV18 | . | TRBJ1-2